The 25 T cell receptor beta chains presented below share a single source sample, sequenced in a study of shared clonotypes between healthy human individuals. The method was immunoSEQ multiplex PCR; TCRdb's version includes in-frame clones alone and lacks a portion of them. Of about 510,000 clones detected, around 79% appear once; the ten largest clones hold around an eighth. Sequencing was carried out using PBMCs. The origin of the receptors is a woman between 40 and 50 years old in good health. Some clones in this sample may be carry-over from other donors' samples.

V and J are TRBV7-9 and TRBJ2-1; maybe TRBD2 (5 bases). The germline gives CDR1 SEHNR, CDR2 FQNEAQ (reference sequence). V was cut by 1 base and J by 8 bases, with 12 bases left in between. This CDR3 has 14 amino acids. For the CDR3, the DNA is TGTGCCAGCAGCTTAGTCTCAGAGGGCGATGAGCAGTTCTTC. This codes for CASSLVSEGDEQFF.

This chain uses TRBV28 with TRBJ1-2, with a tentative D call TRBD1 (5 bases). The V and J ends lost 4 bases and 1 base respectively, with 7 bases between them. CDR3 length: 13 amino acids. From germline, CDR1 is MDHEN and CDR2 SYDVKM. The DNA of the CDR3 is TGTGCCAGCAGTTCGACAGTTAACTATGGCTACACCTTC. Encoded protein: CASSSTVNYGYTF.

With respect to this clone: The same CDR3 is also encoded by other DNA sequences in this sample. The chain joins TRBV28 to TRBJ2-7; TRBD1 matches 9 bases. J lost 0 bases, V lost 8 bases, and 2 bases had no gene match. The CDR3 is made up of 13 amino acids. The germline V gene encodes CDR1 MDHEN and CDR2 SYDVKM. CDR3 in DNA: TGTGCCAGCCGGGGACAGGGCTCCTACGAGCAGTACTTC. It translates to CASRGQGSYEQYF.

This chain connects TRBV7-9 to TRBJ1-2; TRBD1 aligns across 8 bases. The length of the CDR3 is 18 residues. The V and J ends lost 2 bases and 1 base, in that order; junction bases with no gene match: 12. Germline assignment: CDR1 SEHNR and CDR2 FQNEAQ (reference sequence). The CDR3 sequence is CASSLSRAGQGLNYGYTF. CDR3 DNA: TGTGCCAGCAGCTTATCACGGGCAGGACAGGGTCTTAACTATGGCTACACCTTC.

The chain joins TRBV11-3 to TRBJ2-1, with 13 bases aligning to TRBD2. CDR1 and CDR2 from the germline V gene are SGHNT and YENEEA. With V trimmed by 5 bases and J by 6 bases, 7 bases remained unmatched. CDR3 length: 16 residues. Here the CDR3 reads CASSKLLAGGGNEQFF. The CDR3 DNA reads TGTGCCAGCAGCAAACTACTAGCGGGAGGGGGCAATGAGCAGTTCTTC.

The chain has TRBV7-8 and TRBJ2-1; no reliable D call. The CDR3 totals 13 residues. With 1 base removed from V and 5 bases from J, the gap between germline ends came to 6 bases. Per the germline V gene, CDR1 is SGHVS and CDR2 is FQNEAQ. The DNA for the CDR3 is TGTGCCAGCAGCTTAGGGTCCCACAATGAGCAGTTCTTC. Protein: CASSLGSHNEQFF.

This chain links TRBV4-1 with TRBJ1-2; 8 bases line up with TRBD1. Germline trimming cut 1 base from V and 6 bases from J; bases unmatched to any gene: 7. CDR1 is MGHRA, CDR2 YSYEKL, per germline. CDR3 length: 15 amino acids. The CDR3 sequence is CASSQVSGGRDGYTF. CDR3 bases: TGCGCCAGCAGCCAAGTCTCAGGGGGCAGGGATGGCTACACCTTC.

The chain recombines TRBV5-6 with TRBJ2-3; the D is unclear. CDR1 is SGHDT and CDR2 is YYEEEE in the germline V gene. V shed 4 bases and J shed 1 base, with 10 bases lying between them. The CDR3 extends over 14 amino acids. In DNA form, the CDR3 reads TGTGCCAGCAGCCTCAACTTTGGCACAGATACGCAGTATTTT. Encoded protein: CASSLNFGTDTQYF.

This chain links TRBV5-1 with TRBJ2-7; TRBD1 agrees at 7 bases. This CDR3 comprises 15 residues. Germline loops: CDR1 SGHRS, CDR2 YFSETQ. V dropped 4 bases and J dropped 2; count of bases not matched to a gene: 9. Here the CDR3 reads CASSQRQGIPYEQYF. CDR3 sequence (DNA): TGCGCCAGCAGCCAACGACAGGGTATTCCCTACGAGCAGTACTTC. Filled out from reference TRBV5-1 and TRBJ2-7, the complete variable domain reads KAGVTQTPRYLIKTRGQQVTLSCSPISGHRSVSWYQQTPGQGLQFLFEYFSETQRNKGNFPGRFSGRQFSNSRSEMNVSTLELGDSALYLCASSQRQGIPYEQYFGPGTRLTVT.

This chain uses TRBV28 with TRBJ2-1; weak D call: TRBD2 (5 bases). Germline V gene sequence: CDR1 MDHEN, CDR2 SYDVKM. Trimming stripped 5 bases from V and 6 bases from J, with 14 bases between. This CDR3 has 14 amino acids. As DNA, the CDR3 is TGTGCCAGCAGTGCCCTGGGAGTTACCAATGAGCAGTTCTTC. This codes for CASSALGVTNEQFF.

The chain couples TRBV7-2 to TRBJ1-2; D ambiguous. Per the germline V gene, CDR1 is SGHTA and CDR2 is FQGNSA. V was cut by 5 bases and J by 5 bases, with 9 bases left in between. This CDR3 spans 12 amino acids. Here the CDR3 reads CASSVSGYGYTF. The CDR3, as DNA: TGTGCCAGCAGCGTGTCGGGGTATGGCTACACCTTC.

The chain links TRBV6-1 to TRBJ1-5, with D tentatively TRBD1 (5 bases). Germline-derived CDR1 and CDR2 are MNHNS and SASEGT. CDR3 length: 14 residues. Trimming removed 2 bases from V and 5 bases from J, with 10 bases in between. The CDR3 DNA reads as TGTGCCAGCAGTGAAAGGCAGGGCTATCAGCCCCAGCATTTT. Its protein product is CASSERQGYQPQHF.

The chain couples TRBV7-6 to TRBJ2-3; D tentatively reads TRBD1 or TRBD2 (6 bases each). Between the trimmed V and J ends, which lost 7 bases and 2 bases, there was a span of 19 bases. This CDR3 has 16 amino acids. Germline CDR1 and CDR2: SGHVS and FNYEAQ. In DNA form, the CDR3 reads TGTGCCAGCACCCCTTTGAGGGGGGAGCTCACAGATACGCAGTATTTT. It encodes CASTPLRGELTDTQYF. The whole variable domain, remainder taken from reference TRBV7-6 and TRBJ2-3, is GAGVSQSPRYKVTKRGQDVALRCDPISGHVSLYWYRQALGQGPEFLTYFNYEAQQDKSGLPNDRFSAERPEGSISTLTIQRTEQRDSAMYRCASTPLRGELTDTQYFGPGTRLTVL.

As concerns this clone: Other DNA sequences in the same sample also yield this CDR3. This rearrangement joins TRBV6-5 to TRBJ2-7; 8 bases agree with TRBD2. This CDR3 is 16 amino acids long. The germline V gene has CDR1 MNHEY and CDR2 SVGAGI. Losses at the gene ends were 2 bases for V and 4 bases for J; bases not matched to a gene: 10. The CDR3 bases are TGTGCCAGCAGTTACCAAACGTCCAGCGGGAGTTACGAGCAGTACTTC. Amino acids: CASSYQTSSGSYEQYF.

A few counts support this clone. This chain links TRBV4-2 with TRBJ1-5; a possible D gene is TRBD1 (5 bases). CDR1 is LGHNA and CDR2 is YNFKEQ in the germline V gene. Trimming shortened V by 0 bases and J by 2 bases, and 8 bases separated the two germline ends. This CDR3 has 15 amino acids. CDR3 DNA sequence: TGTGCCAGCAGCCAAGACGACAGAGGCAATCAGCCCCAGCATTTT. Amino acids: CASSQDDRGNQPQHF.

The chain is built from TRBV5-6 and TRBJ2-7, with D possibly called TRBD1 or TRBD2 (5 bases each). Germline values: CDR1 SGHDT, CDR2 YYEEEE. V was clipped by 2 bases and J by 3 bases, with 15 bases between them. This CDR3 is built from 15 residues. CDR3 sequence reads: CASSFDVSGRYEQYF. For the CDR3, the DNA is TGTGCCAGCAGCTTCGACGTCTCGGGGCGCTACGAGCAGTACTTC.

This clone was found many times. The chain joins TRBV27 to TRBJ2-7; D is unresolved. V lost 4 bases to trimming and J lost 3 bases, with 4 bases between them. The CDR3 covers 11 residues. The germline V gene has CDR1 MNHEY and CDR2 SMNVEV (reference sequence). Written as DNA, the CDR3 is TGTGCCAGCAGTTCGGGCTACGAGCAGTACTTC. This gives the protein CASSSGYEQYF.

The J gene is TRBJ1-1, the V gene TRBV7-9; D call uncertain. This CDR3 region has 14 residues. Trimming left V 1 base short and J 1 base short, with 7 bases between. Germline CDR1 and CDR2: SEHNR and FQNEAQ (reference sequence). The CDR3 nucleotides read TGTGCCAGCAGCTTAGGGACGGAGAACACTGAAGCTTTCTTT. It encodes CASSLGTENTEAFF. The full variable domain, in which reference TRBV7-9 and TRBJ1-1 provide the parts outside the CDR3, is DTGVSQNPRHKITKRGQNVTFRCDPISEHNRLYWYRQTLGQGPEFLTYFQNEAQLEKSRLLSDRFSAERPKGSFSTLEIQRTEQGDSAMYLCASSLGTENTEAFFGQGTRLTVV.

This clone has just a few counts. The rearrangement uses TRBV6-4 and TRBJ2-1, with 7 bases lining up with TRBD2. The germline CDR1 and CDR2 sequences are MRHNA and SNTAGT. The CDR3 extends over 15 amino acids. Unmatched junction bases numbered 7, after V lost 2 bases and J lost 6 bases. The CDR3 loop reads CASSDRGEGFNEQFF. The CDR3, as DNA: TGTGCCAGCAGTGACCGGGGGGAGGGGTTCAATGAGCAGTTCTTC.

The rearrangement links TRBV27 to TRBJ1-2, with 7 bases fitting TRBD1. V shed 0 bases and J 4 bases; nucleotides not matched to a gene: 8. Per germline, CDR1 MNHEY and CDR2 SMNVEV (reference sequence). This CDR3 is 16 amino acids long. CDR3 coding DNA: TGTGCCAGCAGTTTATCTGACAGGGTTGAGGGCTATGGCTACACCTTC. This encodes CASSLSDRVEGYGYTF.

The chain recombines TRBV6-5 with TRBJ1-2; 12 nucleotides match TRBD1. Germline assignment: CDR1 MNHEY and CDR2 SVGAGI. The CDR3 loop spans 15 amino acids. V trimming: 0 bases; J trimming: 9 bases; junction bases outside the gene matches: 5. CDR3 protein: CASSYSLGQGARYTF. CDR3 in DNA: TGTGCCAGCAGTTACTCCTTGGGACAGGGGGCTCGCTACACCTTC.

V usage is TRBV19 and J usage is TRBJ2-7, with TRBD1 matching 8 bases. Germline lookup yields CDR1 LNHDA and CDR2 SQIVND (reference sequence). J was trimmed by 2 bases and V by 5 bases; bases with no gene match: 5. The CDR3 consists of 14 residues. CDR3: CASSRDRFTYEQYF. The CDR3 DNA sequence: TGTGCCAGTAGTCGGGACAGGTTCACCTACGAGCAGTACTTC.

The rearrangement uses TRBV9 and TRBJ1-5, with D tentatively TRBD1 (6 bases). This CDR3 spans 16 amino acids. In germline, CDR1 is SGDLS, CDR2 YYNGEE. Trimming left V 3 bases short and J 5 bases short, with 18 bases between. The CDR3 region has the DNA TGTGCCAGCAGCGGAGGGGGAGGGGCGTTTCATCAGCCCCAGCATTTT. Residues: CASSGGGGAFHQPQHF. The variable domain in full, with the rest retrieved from reference TRBV9 and TRBJ1-5, is DSGVTQTPKHLITATGQRVTLRCSPRSGDLSVYWYQQSLDQGLQFLIQYYNGEERAKGNILERFSAQQFPDLHSELNLSSLELGDSALYFCASSGGGGAFHQPQHFGDGTRLSIL.

This clone was observed at least ten times. The chain joins TRBV21-1 to TRBJ1-2. TRBV21-1 is a pseudogene segment. This CDR3 region has 16 residues. CDR3 amino acids: CASNRDGPLLNYGYTF. The CDR3 DNA follows: TGTGCCAGTAACCGGGACGGCCCTCTACTTAACTATGGCTACACCTTC.

The rearrangement uses TRBV27 and TRBJ2-3, with 9 nucleotides matching TRBD1. The V and J ends lost 5 bases and 4 bases, in that order; junction bases with no gene match: 10. The germline V gene encodes CDR1 MNHEY and CDR2 SMNVEV (reference sequence). CDR3 size: 16 residues. The CDR3 region has the DNA TGTGCCAGCAGTCCTGCTGGGGACAGGGAGTCAGATACGCAGTATTTT. Residues: CASSPAGDRESDTQYF.